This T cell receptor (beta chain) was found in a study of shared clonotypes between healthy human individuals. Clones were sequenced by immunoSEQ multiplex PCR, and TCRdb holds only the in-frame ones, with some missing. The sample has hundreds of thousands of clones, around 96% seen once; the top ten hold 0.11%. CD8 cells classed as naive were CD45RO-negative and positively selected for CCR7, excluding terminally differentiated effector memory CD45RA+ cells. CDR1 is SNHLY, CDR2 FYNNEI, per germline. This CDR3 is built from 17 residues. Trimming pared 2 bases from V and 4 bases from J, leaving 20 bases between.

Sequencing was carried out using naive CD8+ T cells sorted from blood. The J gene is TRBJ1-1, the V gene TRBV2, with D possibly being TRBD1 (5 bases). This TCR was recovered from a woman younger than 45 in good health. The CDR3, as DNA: TGTGCCAGCAGTGAATATGGATCATGGGCTAGGGGCACTGAAGCTTTCTTT. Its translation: CASSEYGSWARGTEAFF.